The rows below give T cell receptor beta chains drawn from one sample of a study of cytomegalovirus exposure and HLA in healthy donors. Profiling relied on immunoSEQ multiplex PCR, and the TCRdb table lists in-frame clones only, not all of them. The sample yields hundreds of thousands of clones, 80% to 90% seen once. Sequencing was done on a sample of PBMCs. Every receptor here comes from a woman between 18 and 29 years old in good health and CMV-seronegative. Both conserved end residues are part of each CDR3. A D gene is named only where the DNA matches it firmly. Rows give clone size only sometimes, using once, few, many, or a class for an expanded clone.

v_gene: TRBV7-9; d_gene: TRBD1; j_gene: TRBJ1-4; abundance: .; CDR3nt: TGTTCCAGCAGCGCCGCAGGGAAGGGACAGGGGAACGAAAAACTGTTTTTT; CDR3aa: CSSSAAGKGQGNEKLFF
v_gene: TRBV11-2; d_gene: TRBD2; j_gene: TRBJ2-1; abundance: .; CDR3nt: TGTGCCAGCAGCGGATGGACTAGCGGGGCCAACAATGAGCAGTTCTTC; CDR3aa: CASSGWTSGANNEQFF
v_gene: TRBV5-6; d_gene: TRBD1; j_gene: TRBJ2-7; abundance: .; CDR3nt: TGTGCCAGCAGCCTGCAGGGGGTTACCTACGAGCAGTACTTC; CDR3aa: CASSLQGVTYEQYF
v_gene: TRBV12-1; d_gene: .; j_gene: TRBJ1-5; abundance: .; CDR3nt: TGTGCCAGCAGCTTTGTGCAGGGCAATCAGCCCCAGCATTTT; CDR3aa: CASSFVQGNQPQHF
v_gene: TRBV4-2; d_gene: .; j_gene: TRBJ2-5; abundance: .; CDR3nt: TGTGCCAGCAGCCATGCGGGCCAAGGGGAGACCCAGTACTTC; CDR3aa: CASSHAGQGETQYF
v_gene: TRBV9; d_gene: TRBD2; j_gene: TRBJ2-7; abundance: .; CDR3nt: TGTGCCAGCAGCGCGGGGGGGCCGTACGAGCAGTACTTC; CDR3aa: CASSAGGPYEQYF
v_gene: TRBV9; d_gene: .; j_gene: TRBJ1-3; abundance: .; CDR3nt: TGTGCCAGCAGCTTCCGGGACTATTCATCTGGAAACACCATATATTTT; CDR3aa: CASSFRDYSSGNTIYF
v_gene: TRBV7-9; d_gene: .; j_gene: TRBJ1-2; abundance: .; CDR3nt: TGTTCCAGCAGCTTCTCAAAGAGTGGCTACACCTTC; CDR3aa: CSSSFSKSGYTF
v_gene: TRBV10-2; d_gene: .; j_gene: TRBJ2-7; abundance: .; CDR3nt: TGCGCCAGCAGTGTATATGCAGGGGCTACCTACGAGCAGTACTTC; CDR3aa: CASSVYAGATYEQYF
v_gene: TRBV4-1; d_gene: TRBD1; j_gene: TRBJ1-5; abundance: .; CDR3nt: TGCGCCAGCAGCCAAGCGGGACAGAAGACCCATAGCAATCAGCCCCAGCATTTT; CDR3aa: CASSQAGQKTHSNQPQHF
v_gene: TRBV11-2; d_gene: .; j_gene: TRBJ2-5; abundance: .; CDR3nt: TGTGCCAGCAGCTCAGGGTACCAAGAGACCCAGTACTTC; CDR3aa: CASSSGYQETQYF
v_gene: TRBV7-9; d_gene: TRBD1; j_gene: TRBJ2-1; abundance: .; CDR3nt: TGTGCCAGCAGTACCAGCAGGGGGCCCTCCTACAATGAGCAGTTCTTC; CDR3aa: CASSTSRGPSYNEQFF
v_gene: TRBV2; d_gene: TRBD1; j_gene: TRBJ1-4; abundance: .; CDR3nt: TGTGCCAGCAGTTACCGGGACAGGGGTAATGAAAAACTGTTTTTT; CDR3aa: CASSYRDRGNEKLFF
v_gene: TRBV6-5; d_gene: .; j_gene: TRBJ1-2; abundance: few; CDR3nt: TGTGCCAGCAGTTATGCGGCGGCTAACTATGGCTACACCTTC; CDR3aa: CASSYAAANYGYTF
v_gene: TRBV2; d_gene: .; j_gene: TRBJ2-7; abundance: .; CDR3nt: TGTGCCAGCGCCAGTACCTACGAGCAGTACTTC; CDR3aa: CASASTYEQYF
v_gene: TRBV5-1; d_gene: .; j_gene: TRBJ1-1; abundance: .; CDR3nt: TGCGCCAGCAGCTTGGAAGGTCCCGACTCCGGAACTGAAGCTTTCTTT; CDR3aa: CASSLEGPDSGTEAFF
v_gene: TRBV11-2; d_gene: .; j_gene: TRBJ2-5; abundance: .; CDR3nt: TGTGCCAGCAGCTTCCAGACAGGATTTCTCCAAGAGACCCAGTACTTC; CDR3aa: CASSFQTGFLQETQYF
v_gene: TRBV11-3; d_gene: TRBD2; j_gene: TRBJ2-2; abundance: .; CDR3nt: TGTGCCAGCAGCTTAGGACTAGCGGGGGACCCCTCCACCGGGGAGCTGTTTTTT; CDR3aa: CASSLGLAGDPSTGELFF
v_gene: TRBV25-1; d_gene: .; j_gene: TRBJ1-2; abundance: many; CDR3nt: TGTGCCAGCAGCGAACAGTTGTATGGCTACACCTTC; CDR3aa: CASSEQLYGYTF
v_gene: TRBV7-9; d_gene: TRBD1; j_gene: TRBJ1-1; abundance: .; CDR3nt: TGTGCCAGCAGCTTTGGGACAGCAGTCATGAACACTGAAGCTTTCTTT; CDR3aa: CASSFGTAVMNTEAFF
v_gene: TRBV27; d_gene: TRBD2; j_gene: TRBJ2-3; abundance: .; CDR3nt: TGTGCCAGCACCGGGTCTGGACTAGGTTTAGATACGCAGTATTTT; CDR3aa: CASTGSGLGLDTQYF
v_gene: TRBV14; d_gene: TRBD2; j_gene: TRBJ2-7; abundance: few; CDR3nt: TGTGCCAGCAGCCCTTTAGCGGGGAAGGCCTACGAGCAGTACTTC; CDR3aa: CASSPLAGKAYEQYF
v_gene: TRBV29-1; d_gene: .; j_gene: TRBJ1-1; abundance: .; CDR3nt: TGCAGCATAACTGGCACTGAAGCTTTCTTT; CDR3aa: CSITGTEAFF
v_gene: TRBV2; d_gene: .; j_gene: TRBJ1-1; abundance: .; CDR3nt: TGTGCCAGCAGGGAACAAACAGGGAGTGTGGGCACTGAAGCTTTCTTT; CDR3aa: CASREQTGSVGTEAFF
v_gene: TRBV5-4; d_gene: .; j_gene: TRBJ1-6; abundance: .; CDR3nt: TGTGCCAGCAGCCCTTCGGCGCGCGGCAATACCCCCCTCCACTTT; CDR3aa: CASSPSARGNTPLHF
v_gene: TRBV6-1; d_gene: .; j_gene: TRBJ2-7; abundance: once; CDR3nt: TGTGCCAGCAGGGGTCCGTCCGGGAAATACGAGCAGTACTTC; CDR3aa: CASRGPSGKYEQYF
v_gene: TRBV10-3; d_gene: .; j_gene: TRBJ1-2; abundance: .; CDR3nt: TGTGCCATCTCCGGGGGACGGGGAGGCTACACCTTC; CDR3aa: CAISGGRGGYTF
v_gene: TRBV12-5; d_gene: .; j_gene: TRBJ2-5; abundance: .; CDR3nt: TGTGCTAGTGGTTTCAGGGGCCCCCCACAAGAGACCCAGTACTTC; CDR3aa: CASGFRGPPQETQYF
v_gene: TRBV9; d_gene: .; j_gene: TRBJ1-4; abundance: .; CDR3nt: TGTGCCAGCAGCCCACAAGGGGGGGGCTATGAAAAACTGTTTTTT; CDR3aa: CASSPQGGGYEKLFF
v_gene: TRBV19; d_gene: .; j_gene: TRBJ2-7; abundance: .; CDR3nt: TGTGCCAGTAGTTTCACAGGGAACTCCTACGAGCAGTACTTC; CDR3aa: CASSFTGNSYEQYF
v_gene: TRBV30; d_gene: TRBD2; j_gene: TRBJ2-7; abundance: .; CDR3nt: TGTGCCTGGGGCCCTGGGACTAGCGCCTACGAGCAGTACTTC; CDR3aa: CAWGPGTSAYEQYF
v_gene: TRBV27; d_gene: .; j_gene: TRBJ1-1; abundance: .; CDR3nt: TGTGCCAGCAGTTCACAGCTAATGAACACTGAAGCTTTCTTT; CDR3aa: CASSSQLMNTEAFF
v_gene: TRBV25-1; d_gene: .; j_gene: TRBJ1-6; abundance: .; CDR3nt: TGTGCCAGTGGACAGTTTAATTCCCCCCTCCACTTT; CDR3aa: CASGQFNSPLHF
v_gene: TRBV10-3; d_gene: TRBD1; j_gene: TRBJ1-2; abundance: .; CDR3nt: TGTGCCATCAAACCAATGGACAGGGACTACTATGGCTACACCTTC; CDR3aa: CAIKPMDRDYYGYTF
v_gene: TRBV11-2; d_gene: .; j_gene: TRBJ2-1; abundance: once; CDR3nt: TGTGCCAGCAGCCCGAGGGGGGACAGCTCGTTCTTC; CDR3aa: CASSPRGDSSFF
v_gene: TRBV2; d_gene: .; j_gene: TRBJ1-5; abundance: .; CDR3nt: TGTGCCAGCAGGCAGGGCAATCAGCCCCAGCATTTT; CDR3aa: CASRQGNQPQHF
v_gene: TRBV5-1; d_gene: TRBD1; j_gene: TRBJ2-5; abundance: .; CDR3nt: TGCGCCAGCAGCATGGGACAGGGGAAAGAGACCCAGTACTTC; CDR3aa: CASSMGQGKETQYF
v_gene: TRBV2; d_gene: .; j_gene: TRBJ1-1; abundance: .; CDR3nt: TGTGCCAGCAGTTGGACTATGGACACTGAAGCTTTCTTT; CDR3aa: CASSWTMDTEAFF
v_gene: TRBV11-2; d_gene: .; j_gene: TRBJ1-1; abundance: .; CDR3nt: TGTGCCAGCAGCTCCCGTTCTATTAGGGGAGCTTTCTTT; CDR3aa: CASSSRSIRGAFF
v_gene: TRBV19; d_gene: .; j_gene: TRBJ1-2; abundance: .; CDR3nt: TGTGCCAGTAGGGTCCGGGACTACTATGGCTACACCTTC; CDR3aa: CASRVRDYYGYTF
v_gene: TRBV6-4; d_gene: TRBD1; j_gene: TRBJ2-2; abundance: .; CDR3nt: TGTGCCAGCAGTGAGAGGACAGGGGACACCGGGGAGCTGTTTTTT; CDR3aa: CASSERTGDTGELFF
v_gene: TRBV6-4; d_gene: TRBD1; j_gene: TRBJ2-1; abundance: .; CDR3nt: TGTGCCAGCAGTTATATAGGGACAGGGAAAACCAATGAGCAGTTCTTC; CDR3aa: CASSYIGTGKTNEQFF
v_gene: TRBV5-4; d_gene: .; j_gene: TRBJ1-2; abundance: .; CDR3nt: TGTGCCAGCAGCTTGGAGAACAGTCCCTATGGCTACACCTTC; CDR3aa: CASSLENSPYGYTF
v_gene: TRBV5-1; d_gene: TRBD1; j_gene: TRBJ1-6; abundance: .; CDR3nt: TGCGCCAGCAGCTTGGACCCGGGACAGGGAGGCTCACCCCTCCACTTT; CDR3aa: CASSLDPGQGGSPLHF
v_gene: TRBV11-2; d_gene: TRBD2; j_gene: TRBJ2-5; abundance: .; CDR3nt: TGTGCCAGCAGCTTTCTTATAGCGGGGTGGCTCCCTGAGACCCAGTACTTC; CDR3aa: CASSFLIAGWLPETQYF
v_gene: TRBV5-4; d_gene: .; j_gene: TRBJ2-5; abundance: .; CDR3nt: TGTGCCAGCAGTTCTCTAGCGCAAGAGACCCAGTACTTC; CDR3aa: CASSSLAQETQYF
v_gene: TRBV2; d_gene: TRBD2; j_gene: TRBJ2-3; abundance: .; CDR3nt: TGTGCCAGCAGTTCGCTAGCGGGGGGACTCGAGGGTACGCAGTATTTT; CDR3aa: CASSSLAGGLEGTQYF